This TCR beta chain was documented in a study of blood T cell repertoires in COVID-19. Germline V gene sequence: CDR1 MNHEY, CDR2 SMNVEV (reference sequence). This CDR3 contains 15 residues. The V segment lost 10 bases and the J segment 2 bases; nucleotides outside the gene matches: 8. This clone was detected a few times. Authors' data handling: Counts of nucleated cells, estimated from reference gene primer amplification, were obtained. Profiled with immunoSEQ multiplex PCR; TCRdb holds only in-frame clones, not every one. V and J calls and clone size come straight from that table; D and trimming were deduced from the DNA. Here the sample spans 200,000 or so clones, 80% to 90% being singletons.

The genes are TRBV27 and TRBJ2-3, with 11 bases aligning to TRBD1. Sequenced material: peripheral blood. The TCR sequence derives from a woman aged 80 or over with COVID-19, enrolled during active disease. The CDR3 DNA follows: TGTGCCACCTCGGACAGGGGGCCTCACACAGATACGCAGTATTTT. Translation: CATSDRGPHTDTQYF.